This T cell receptor beta chain came from a study of blood T cell repertoires in COVID-19 (dated by TCRdb to about 2020). Concerning the study at large: Samples covering the acute and convalescent phases of COVID-19 were provided by collaborators in the United States, Italy and Spain. Nearly every sample came with metadata listing a de-identified subject ID, COVID-19 status, age in years and sex. The material from the prospective study consisted of cDNA or gDNA derived from T cells, B-cell-depleted T cells, or PBMCs. Deeply sampled blood TCRbeta repertoires from subjects exposed to, actively infected with, or recovered from COVID-19 were included in the dataset. Where HLA class I and class II types were available, the types were taken from metadata supplied by the sample provider, not from assay-based typing. The repertoires were made available in a free public database intended to serve as a resource for research on the immune response to SARS-CoV-2. Samples were obtained from the ongoing ImmuneRACE study (first 160 participants) and from over a thousand subjects provided by 6 global collaborators. General conclusions and limits of the study: The quantity of clinical and demographic metadata differed by source and by participant and was supplied without curation.

TCRbeta CDR3 regions were amplified from genomic DNA by means of the immunoSEQ Assay, a bias-controlled multiplex PCR. The paper's processing steps were these. The number of nucleated cells in each sample was estimated from the amplification of reference gene primers within the assay. To quantify the absolute abundance of each unique TCRbeta CDR3 rearrangement, sequence reads were collapsed and filtered. For each sample, productive Simpson clonality was calculated as the square root of Simpson's diversity index over productive rearrangements. The clones in this table, taken by TCRdb from immuneACCESS, are in-frame only. Not every clone is retained; where verified, under half of the shortfall comes from an unresolved V gene, and the cause of the rest is unknown. From that table come the V and J calls and clone size; the DNA was used to work out D and trimming. The sample table contains just under 350,000 clones; only one count was recorded for roughly 89% of them. The ten largest clones take up more than 3% of the sample.

Trimming removed 0 bases from V and 10 bases from J, leaving 7 bases between the germline ends. Per the germline V gene, MNHEY is the CDR1 and SVGAGI is the CDR2. The CDR3 starts with the cysteine, ends with the phenylalanine, and has 12 residues. Only CDR3 DNA is held: 36 bases, read in frame from base 1. As regards this clone: Its antigen is still unknown. Base qualities are missing; no much larger clone stands one base away.

Another Seattle source contributed samples from volunteer blood donors who had recovered from COVID-19. The collaborating institutions used their own protocols to collect whole blood in K2EDTA tubes. Collaborator samples were shipped for TCRbeta analysis as frozen whole blood, isolated PBMCs, or DNA extracted from either sample type. The rearrangement joined TRBV6-5 to TRBJ1-5; the D gene is perhaps TRBD1, from 5 matching bases. This receptor was identified in a young woman who had recovered from COVID-19. Sequencing was done on a sample of peripheral blood. Read as DNA, the sequence is TGTGCCAGCAGTTACTCGGGGGGACCCCAGCATTTT. The resulting protein is CASSYSGGPQHF.